This T cell receptor beta chain was sequenced for a study of cytomegalovirus exposure and HLA in healthy donors. Study-level results: In a later analysis, a genetic analysis reported fewer productive-TCR N-insertions in an Asian-associated ancestry cluster than the cohort average. Several top significant clusters appeared, in a later analysis, to be linked to common viral pathogens. Rare TCR sequences dominated, though some public TCRs recurred in many donors. Reported results showed that the classifier diagnosed cytomegalovirus status with high specificity and sensitivity.

The PCR was carried out with 60 Vbeta primers and 13 Jbeta primers. Assay: immunoSEQ multiplex PCR; the TCRdb copy retains only in-frame clones and omits some. The data contain under 55,000 clones, about 73% of them singletons. Worth noting for this clone: Its antigen remains unidentified.

The sequence came from a man in his late teens or twenties in good health and CMV-seronegative. The sequenced sample consisted of PBMCs.

This CDR3 is CASSHGQSANYGYTF. Here the CDR3 DNA reads TGTGCCAGCAGCCACGGACAGAGCGCTAACTATGGCTACACCTTC. The chain is built from TRBV21-1 and TRBJ1-2; the tabulated D call, TRBD1, remains unverified against the DNA. TRBV21-1 is recorded as a pseudogene. The CDR3 sequence is 15 residues long.